This T cell receptor beta chain was observed in a study of OX40 agonist ivuxolimab in advanced cancers. CDR3 length: 15 amino acids. V lost 7 bases, J lost 6 bases, and 22 bases lay in between. In germline, CDR1 is ENHRY, CDR2 SYGVKD. TCRdb's table, derived via immunoSEQ multiplex PCR, lists solely in-frame clones and lacks some. The sample lists approximately 70,000 clones, 80% to 95% seen once, with more than 0.4% in the top ten. The sample was CD4+ or CD8+ T cells sorted from blood, taken in a trial of the OX40 agonist ivuxolimab. The clonotype was recovered from an adult with an advanced solid tumor such as melanoma, head and neck, liver or kidney cancer. The rearrangement links TRBV10-3 to TRBJ2-7; D possibly corresponds to TRBD2 (5 bases). In DNA form, the CDR3 reads TGTGCCATCATGGGGAGCAGTTTCATCTTTGGCGAGCAGTACTTC. Its protein product is CAIMGSSFIFGEQYF.